Below, 32 T cell receptor beta chains from the same sample are listed, as sequenced in a study of cytomegalovirus exposure and HLA in healthy donors. Clones were sequenced by immunoSEQ multiplex PCR, and TCRdb holds only the in-frame ones, with some missing. The sample lists about 280,000 clones; roughly 90% were seen once. The material sequenced was PBMCs. The receptors derive from a woman under 30 in good health and CMV-seronegative.

This sequence joins TRBV29-1 and TRBJ2-7; tentative D call: TRBD1 (6 bases). Germline assignment: CDR1 SQVTM and CDR2 ANQGSEA. Trimming removed 0 bases from V and 7 bases from J, with 16 bases in between. This CDR3 is built from 14 residues. The CDR3 DNA is TGCAGCGTTGAAGATCCGGGACAATGGCGGGAGCAGTACTTC. Encoded protein: CSVEDPGQWREQYF.

The chain joins TRBV11-2 to TRBJ2-7; possible D gene TRBD1, 6 bases. V lost 6 bases and J lost 1, with 22 bases in between. The CDR3 runs to 17 residues. From germline, CDR1 is SGHAT and CDR2 FQNNGV. In DNA form, the CDR3 reads TGTGCCAGCAGGACTTGGGGGCGGGCCGCAAGTTCCTACGAGCAGTACTTC. The encoded protein is CASRTWGRAASSYEQYF. Drawing the rest from reference TRBV11-2 and TRBJ2-7, the complete variable domain is EAGVAQSPRYKIIEKRQSVAFWCNPISGHATLYWYQQILGQGPKLLIQFQNNGVVDDSQLPKDRFSAERLKGVDSTLKIQPAKLEDSAVYLCASRTWGRAASSYEQYFGPGTRLTVT.

The chain recombines TRBV29-1 with TRBJ2-7; D not certain. V dropped 3 bases and J dropped 7 bases, with 10 bases sitting between them. This CDR3 is 11 amino acids long. Germline values: CDR1 SQVTM, CDR2 ANQGSEA. CDR3 residues: CSVEVLREQYF. DNA for the CDR3: TGCAGCGTTGAGGTCCTCAGGGAGCAGTACTTC.

V gene TRBV9 combines with J gene TRBJ1-1, with 7 bases lining up with TRBD1. Trimming took 3 bases from V and 4 from J; bases not matched to a gene: 6. In germline, CDR1 is SGDLS, CDR2 YYNGEE. CDR3 size: 14 residues. CDR3 in DNA: TGTGCCAGCAGCGACCCCGACAGGGCCACTGAAGCTTTCTTT. It codes for CASSDPDRATEAFF.

This chain joins TRBV27 and TRBJ1-5; D not certain. Per germline, CDR1 MNHEY and CDR2 SMNVEV (reference sequence). V was shortened by 6 bases and J by 0 bases, with 12 bases between the two germline ends. This CDR3 region has 15 residues. The CDR3 DNA follows: TGTGCCAGCAGAGACGGGGAGAATAGCAATCAGCCCCAGCATTTT. Protein product: CASRDGENSNQPQHF.

This chain uses TRBV30 with TRBJ2-1; possible D gene TRBD2, 5 bases. Trimming removed 1 base from V and 1 base from J, with 11 bases in between. The CDR3 contains 15 residues. CDR1 and CDR2 (germline): GTSNPN, SVGIG (reference sequence). This chain's CDR3 is CAWSGSGISYNEQFF. CDR3 DNA sequence: TGTGCCTGGAGTGGTTCCGGGATATCCTACAATGAGCAGTTCTTC.

The CDR3 region is CASSLAWGQGAGELFF. DNA for the CDR3: TGTGCCAGCAGCTTAGCGTGGGGACAGGGCGCCGGGGAGCTGTTTTTT. The chain carries TRBV7-8 and TRBJ2-2; 9 bases line up with TRBD1. Germline CDR1 SGHVS, CDR2 FQNEAQ. The V gene end was trimmed by 0 bases and the J gene end by 6 bases; junction bases not matched to a gene: 5. The CDR3 is 16 residues long.

This sequence joins TRBV6-1 and TRBJ2-5; D is perhaps TRBD2 (5 bases). This CDR3 contains 13 residues. Deletions cut 6 bases from V and 2 bases from J, with 10 bases between. Germline-derived CDR1 and CDR2 are MNHNS and SASEGT. CDR3 protein: CASSRGLQETQYF. The CDR3 nucleotides are TGTGCCAGCAGCCGCGGGTTACAAGAGACCCAGTACTTC.

This chain links TRBV19 with TRBJ1-5, with a weak D call TRBD1 (5 bases). The germline V gene has CDR1 LNHDA and CDR2 SQIVND (reference sequence). V was pared by 3 bases and J by 2 bases, with 20 bases between. The CDR3 is 18 amino acids. The CDR3 sequence: CASSIFRRGGVGNQPQHF. CDR3 bases: TGTGCCAGTAGTATCTTCCGACGCGGAGGGGTAGGCAATCAGCCCCAGCATTTT.

Notes on this clone: Other DNA sequences in this specimen translate into the identical CDR3. CDR3 amino acids: CASSLTSGSTDTQYF. CDR3 coding DNA: TGTGCCAGCAGTTTGACTAGCGGGAGTACAGATACGCAGTATTTT. This chain uses TRBV6-4 with TRBJ2-3; 12 positions agree with TRBD2. V lost 5 bases to trimming and J lost 3 bases; unmatched junction nucleotides: 3. CDR1 and CDR2 (germline): MRHNA, SNTAGT. CDR3 length equals 15 residues.

The chain is built from TRBV4-1 and TRBJ2-1, with 7 bases that match TRBD2. The junction had 5 bases not matched to a gene; V was cut back by 1 base and J by 5 bases. The CDR3 consists of 15 residues. CDR1 and CDR2 from the germline V gene are MGHRA and YSYEKL. The CDR3 DNA sequence: TGCGCCAGCAGCCAAGTTTGGCTAGCGGACAATGAGCAGTTCTTC. Translation gives CASSQVWLADNEQFF.

CDR3 nucleotide sequence: TGTGCCAGCAGCGTCGGGGGACAGGCTGTCACCGGGGAGCTGTTTTTT. Its protein product is CASSVGGQAVTGELFF. This chain connects TRBV5-4 to TRBJ2-2; TRBD1 aligns across 8 bases. The CDR3 has 16 residues. Unmatched junction bases numbered 9, after V lost 4 bases and J lost 4 bases. Germline V gene data show CDR1 as SGHNT and CDR2 as YYREEE (reference sequence). Variable domain in full (rest from reference TRBV5-4 and TRBJ2-2): ETGVTQSPTHLIKTRGQQVTLRCSSQSGHNTVSWYQQALGQGPQFIFQYYREEENGRGNFPPRFSGLQFPNYSSELNVNALELDDSALYLCASSVGGQAVTGELFFGEGSRLTVL.

This chain uses TRBV7-3 with TRBJ2-1; D is perhaps TRBD1 (5 bases). Trimming took off 5 bases at V and 9 bases at J, with 14 bases between the two ends. The V gene's germline CDR1 is SGHTA and CDR2 FQGTGA. This CDR3 contains 13 residues. This CDR3 reads CASSPDTVAEQFF. As DNA, the CDR3 is TGTGCCAGCAGCCCGGACACGGTCGCTGAGCAGTTCTTC.

This clone was detected a few times. The rearrangement joins TRBV2 to TRBJ2-2, with TRBD1 as a possible D gene (6 bases). The V and J ends lost 4 bases and 6 bases respectively, with 9 bases between them. Germline CDR1 SNHLY, CDR2 FYNNEI. The length of the CDR3 is 13 residues. CDR3 amino acids: CASSATGSGELFF. In DNA, the CDR3 is TGTGCCAGCAGTGCCACAGGGTCCGGGGAGCTGTTTTTT.

This sequence joins TRBV7-6 and TRBJ2-7; D is possibly TRBD1 (6 bases). The CDR3 is 14 amino acids. Trimming stripped 6 bases from V and 5 bases from J, with 17 bases between. CDR1 and CDR2 from the germline V gene are SGHVS and FNYEAQ. CDR3 protein: CASRSIGPGDEQYF. The CDR3 nucleotides are TGTGCCAGCAGGTCCATTGGTCCAGGGGACGAGCAGTACTTC.

The chain joins TRBV5-1 to TRBJ1-5; 7 positions match TRBD1. This CDR3 contains 15 residues. With 1 base clipped from V and 5 bases from J, the junction kept 6 bases outside the gene matches. The germline V gene encodes CDR1 SGHRS and CDR2 YFSETQ. CDR3 bases: TGCGCCAGCAGCTTGACAGGGGAAAATCATCAGCCCCAGCATTTT. Its translation is CASSLTGENHQPQHF.

The rearrangement links TRBV10-2 to TRBJ2-1; tentatively, D is TRBD2 (6 bases). The CDR3 sequence is 16 residues long. The V end was cut by 4 bases, the J end by 8 bases, with 21 bases between. Germline V gives CDR1 WSHSY, CDR2 SAAADI. This CDR3 is CASSVSVEAGLDEQFF. The CDR3 DNA is TGCGCCAGCAGTGTGTCGGTTGAGGCGGGGCTCGATGAGCAGTTCTTC.

The chain has TRBV27 and TRBJ2-7; D gene unclear. V shed 6 bases and J shed 0 bases, with 3 bases lying between them. The CDR3 covers 11 residues. CDR1 is MNHEY, CDR2 SMNVEV, per germline (reference sequence). CDR3 in amino acids: CASRSSYEQYF. CDR3 nucleotides: TGTGCCAGCAGGAGCTCCTACGAGCAGTACTTC.

This clone was counted a single time. The genes are TRBV28 and TRBJ2-3, with TRBD2 matching 7 bases. This CDR3 is built from 20 residues. Germline CDR1 MDHEN, CDR2 SYDVKM. V was clipped by 2 bases and J by 1 base; unmatched bases: 18. The CDR3 nucleotides are TGTGCCAGCAGTTTACAAACCCCTAGCGGTATACTCTTTGGCACAGATACGCAGTATTTT. The encoded protein is CASSLQTPSGILFGTDTQYF.

On this clone itself: Distinct nucleotide sequences in the sample also encode this CDR3. This sequence joins TRBV5-4 and TRBJ1-2; 8 bases line up with TRBD1. Germline lookup yields CDR1 SGHNT and CDR2 YYREEE (reference sequence). The trim removed 0 bases at V and 2 bases at J, leaving 6 bases unmatched. This CDR3 spans 16 amino acids. DNA for the CDR3: TGTGCCAGCAGCTTGGGGGCCGGACAGGGAAACTATGGCTACACCTTC. It encodes CASSLGAGQGNYGYTF.

The chain links TRBV29-1 to TRBJ2-1, with D tentatively TRBD1 (6 bases). The germline V and J ends were trimmed by 7 bases and 7 bases, with 20 bases remaining between them. Germline CDR1 is SQVTM and CDR2 is ANQGSEA. The CDR3 totals 14 residues. CDR3 in amino acids: CSAGRQGRRNEQFF. Written as DNA, the CDR3 is TGCAGCGCTGGGCGCCAGGGGCGGAGGAATGAGCAGTTCTTC.

CDR3 protein: CASRGWTNTEAFF. CDR3 coding DNA: TGTGCCAGCAGGGGGTGGACAAACACTGAAGCTTTCTTT. The chain carries TRBV4-2 and TRBJ1-1; D perhaps matches TRBD1 (5 bases). The V gene's germline CDR1 is LGHNA and CDR2 YNFKEQ. The CDR3 is 13 residues long. Trimming removed 6 bases at V and 2 bases at J, with 10 bases between.

The rearrangement links TRBV5-6 to TRBJ2-1; TRBD2 is a possible D gene (5 bases). The CDR3 is made up of 17 amino acids. V was pared by 2 bases and J by 0 bases, with 15 bases between. Germline V gene data show CDR1 as SGHDT and CDR2 as YYEEEE. The CDR3 coding sequence is TGTGCCAGCAGCTTAGACCCTAGCCTCAGCTCCTACAATGAGCAGTTCTTC. This codes for CASSLDPSLSSYNEQFF.

V and J are TRBV28 and TRBJ2-4, with D possibly TRBD2 on 5 matching bases. The germline gives CDR1 MDHEN, CDR2 SYDVKM. The CDR3 totals 14 residues. Trimming left V 5 bases short and J 5 bases short, with 13 bases between. The CDR3: CASSITSGENIQYF. The CDR3 coding sequence is TGTGCCAGCAGTATAACTTCCGGGGAAAACATTCAGTACTTC. Together with reference TRBV28 and TRBJ2-4, the CDR3 gives the full variable domain: DVKVTQSSRYLVKRTGEKVFLECVQDMDHENMFWYRQDPGLGLRLIYFSYDVKMKEKGDIPEGYSVSREKKERFSLILESASTNQTSMYLCASSITSGENIQYFGAGTRLSVL.

The chain combines TRBV5-1 with TRBJ2-7; TRBD1 matches at 10 bases. The CDR3 extends over 14 amino acids. V shed 0 bases and J 7 bases; nucleotides not matched to a gene: 4. Germline CDR1 SGHRS, CDR2 YFSETQ. CDR3 DNA: TGCGCCAGCAGCTTGGGACAGGGGGCAGAAGAGCAGTACTTC. Translating it yields CASSLGQGAEEQYF.

The rearrangement uses TRBV7-2 and TRBJ2-3, with 9 nucleotides matching TRBD1. Losses at the gene ends were 1 base for V and 9 bases for J; bases not matched to a gene: 5. Germline V gene sequence: CDR1 SGHTA, CDR2 FQGNSA. The CDR3 has 14 residues. The CDR3 sequence is CASSLGSGQGTQYF. The CDR3 DNA reads TGTGCCAGCAGCTTAGGTTCCGGACAGGGGACGCAGTATTTT.

The chain combines TRBV4-1 with TRBJ2-6; D may be TRBD1 (6 bases). Germline V gene sequence: CDR1 MGHRA, CDR2 YSYEKL. The ends were cut back, 3 bases at V and 0 bases at J, with 12 bases in the middle. The CDR3 is 17 residues long. The CDR3 spells CASSQFTGPSGANVLTF. The CDR3 DNA is TGCGCCAGCAGCCAGTTTACAGGGCCCTCTGGGGCCAACGTCCTGACTTTC.

The chain employs TRBV9 and TRBJ2-1; possibly TRBD1 for D (6 bases). V was shortened by 0 bases and J by 0 bases, with 13 bases between the two germline ends. The CDR3 has 17 residues. The germline V gene has CDR1 SGDLS and CDR2 YYNGEE. The CDR3: CASSVGSTGSSYNEQFF. CDR3 DNA: TGTGCCAGCAGCGTAGGGAGTACAGGGAGCTCCTACAATGAGCAGTTCTTC.

The chain is built from TRBV7-6 and TRBJ2-7; D gene uncertain. From germline, CDR1 is SGHVS and CDR2 FNYEAQ. Trimming stripped 6 bases from V and 3 bases from J, with 12 bases between. This CDR3 is 13 amino acids long. The CDR3 sequence is CASRPGLGYEQYF. The CDR3 DNA reads TGTGCCAGCAGACCCGGGTTGGGCTACGAGCAGTACTTC.

The chain employs TRBV29-1 and TRBJ2-7; a weak D match, TRBD2 (6 bases). Germline CDR1 SQVTM, CDR2 ANQGSEA. Trimming shortened V by 1 base and J by 2 bases, and 12 bases separated the two germline ends. The CDR3 contains 14 residues. CDR3 DNA: TGCAGCGTTGAAGCCCGCGGACTACCCTACGAGCAGTACTTC. This translates into CSVEARGLPYEQYF.

The chain uses TRBV7-3 and TRBJ2-3; TRBD2 agrees at 9 bases. With V trimmed by 8 bases and J by 5 bases, 8 bases remained unmatched. The CDR3 runs to 14 residues. The V gene's germline CDR1 is SGHTA and CDR2 FQGTGA. CDR3 protein: CASLPRGGKDTQYF. The CDR3 bases are TGTGCCAGCCTCCCGCGGGGGGGGAAAGATACGCAGTATTTT.

The gene calls are TRBV28 and TRBJ2-1, with 7 bases that match TRBD2. V dropped 4 bases and J dropped 6; count of bases not matched to a gene: 6. This CDR3 is 14 amino acids long. Germline V gene sequence: CDR1 MDHEN, CDR2 SYDVKM. CDR3 sequence: CASSSLAGANEQFF. CDR3 DNA: TGTGCCAGCAGTTCTCTCGCGGGAGCCAATGAGCAGTTCTTC. The entire variable domain, with the rest obtained from reference TRBV28 and TRBJ2-1, is as follows: DVKVTQSSRYLVKRTGEKVFLECVQDMDHENMFWYRQDPGLGLRLIYFSYDVKMKEKGDIPEGYSVSREKKERFSLILESASTNQTSMYLCASSSLAGANEQFFGPGTRLTVL.